This T cell receptor beta chain is from a study of blood T cell repertoires in COVID-19. Overall study: The United States, Italy and Spain provided the acute and convalescent COVID-19 samples.

This clone was observed a single time. The CDR3 spans 15 residues. The V gene's germline CDR1 is LGHNA and CDR2 YSLEER. V gave up 0 bases and J gave up 7 bases; unmatched junction bases: 8. The authors' processing: Reference gene primer amplification gave nucleated cell count estimates. Some clones are missing from TCRdb's copy, which holds only in-frame ones; the method was immunoSEQ multiplex PCR. V, J and clone size are those of that table, while D and trimming were read from the DNA. The table lists about 250,000 clones, about four fifths of them singletons. Sequences were obtained from peripheral blood. The chain is built from TRBV4-3 and TRBJ1-2, with 7 bases aligning to TRBD1. This sequence originates from a woman in her 70s with acute or convalescent COVID-19. CDR3 bases: TGCGCCAGCAGCCAAGACAGTCAGGGGGTGGTTGGCTACACCTTC. It codes for CASSQDSQGVVGYTF.